There are a few counts of the clone carrying this T cell receptor beta chain. As yet, its antigen is unknown. This entry comes from a study of blood T cells in healthy people across ages. Study-wide findings and caveats: A greater number of naive CD4+ cells and higher diversity distinguished long-lived donors from aged donors.

Together with a sample-barcoded 5' primer, a J-beta primer mix was included in a second PCR lasting about 6 to 12 cycles. TCRdb re-derived calls from the 5' RACE reads in MiXCR, one entry per CDR3 protein. The sample holds about 1.4 million distinct CDR3 sequences, 59% seen once. This receptor was taken from a man aged 18 to 29 in good health. Sequencing input: blood.

In nucleotides, the CDR3 is TGCAGTGCCGAAGGAATCCAGGGTTCCTACGAGCAGTACTTC. Encoded protein: CSAEGIQGSYEQYF. The rearrangement links TRBV20-1 to TRBJ2-7, with D possibly being TRBD1 (5 bases). The CDR3 spans 14 residues. The germline V gene has CDR1 DFQATT and CDR2 SNEGSKA (reference sequence). Trimming removed 6 bases from V and 1 base from J, with 16 bases in between.